The subject of this entry is one T cell receptor (beta chain). The sample belongs to a study of blood T cell repertoires in COVID-19. Across the whole study: Specimens from acute and convalescent COVID-19 originated in the United States, Italy and Spain. T cells, B-cell-depleted T cells, or PBMCs supplied cDNA or gDNA.

Original analysis: Quantification of nucleated cells was approximated via reference gene primer amplification. Clones were read by immunoSEQ multiplex PCR, and TCRdb kept only the in-frame ones, dropping some. The DNA was the basis for D and trimming; V, J and clone size are from that table. This table has about 21,000 clones, 84% appearing once. The CDR3 loop spans 13 amino acids. Germline V gene sequence: CDR1 MNHNY, CDR2 SVGAGI (reference sequence). V was clipped by 5 bases and J by 2 bases; unmatched bases: 3. The sequencing input was peripheral blood. The chain employs TRBV6-6 and TRBJ2-7; TRBD1 matches 7 bases. This clonotype was obtained from a man aged 40-49 years with acute or convalescent COVID-19. This chain's CDR3 is CASSTTGAYEQYF. The CDR3 DNA follows: TGTGCCAGCAGTACCACAGGGGCCTACGAGCAGTACTTC.